This T cell receptor (beta chain) derives from a study of blood T cell repertoires in COVID-19. On the study more broadly: Donors in the United States, Italy and Spain gave samples during acute or convalescent COVID-19. Sample material is recorded as cDNA or gDNA derived from T cells, B-cell-depleted T cells, or PBMCs.

Authors' data handling: Nucleated cell number was recorded as an estimate derived from reference gene primer amplification. The data were produced by immunoSEQ multiplex PCR, yet TCRdb's version contains in-frame clones alone and is incomplete. V, J and clone size are taken as reported in that table, and D and trimming were inferred from the DNA itself. The sample consists of around 300,000 clones, around 90% of them appearing once. Seattle cases were enrolled at active infection and followed longitudinally. CDR1 is DFQATT, CDR2 SNEGSKA, per germline (reference sequence). The V end was cut by 3 bases, the J end by 1 base, with 12 bases between. The CDR3 runs to 14 residues.

The receptor was isolated from a woman aged 25 to 45 with COVID-19, enrolled during active disease. Sequenced input: peripheral blood. The V call is TRBV20-1, the J call TRBJ1-1, with D perhaps TRBD1 (6 bases). The CDR3 spells CSASKQGPNTEAFF. CDR3 bases: TGCAGTGCTAGTAAACAGGGCCCGAACACTGAAGCTTTCTTT.